The sequence of this T cell receptor (beta chain) was determined in a study of cytomegalovirus exposure and HLA in healthy donors. Produced via immunoSEQ multiplex PCR; TCRdb's table is partial and in-frame only. The data show under 150,000 clones, approximately 86% seen once. Germline V gives CDR1 MNHNY, CDR2 SVGAGI (reference sequence). V lost 6 bases to trimming and J lost 3 bases, with 14 bases between them. The CDR3 length is 14 residues. Sequencing used PBMCs. The receptor was isolated from a man aged 18 to 29 in good health and CMV-seropositive. The chain couples TRBV6-6 to TRBJ2-5, with D maybe TRBD1 (6 bases). CDR3 in amino acids: CASRPGTREETQYF. Written as DNA, the CDR3 is TGTGCCAGCAGACCAGGGACAAGGGAAGAGACCCAGTACTTC.